One sample yielded the 11 T cell receptor delta chains listed below, sequenced in a study of Vδ1+ human thymocytes. These receptors' antigens are unknown. Study-wide results and caveats: Thymic TRG and TRD repertoires appeared highly polyclonal, with Gaussian CDR3 length distributions.

RNA was extracted from the cells and then reverse transcribed. CDR3 amplicons came from multiplex PCR with pooled V-gene forward and constant-region reverse primers. TCRdb called clones anew from the multiplex PCR reads with CATT. The sample contains about 25,000 delta-chain clones, 7.4% of which appear only once. Input material: Vdelta1+ gamma-delta thymocytes from the thymus. Indicated subset: FACS-sorted CD3+ TCRalphabeta- TCRVdelta1+ TCRVdelta2- thymocytes. These TCRs come from a girl less than two years old who had congenital heart surgery.

The rearrangement joins TRDV1 to TRDJ1; D is perhaps TRDD2 (6 bases). The CDR3 is 18 amino acids. Germline-derived CDR1 and CDR2 are TSWWSYY and QGS. The V and J ends lost 0 bases and 0 bases respectively, with 17 bases between them. This chain's CDR3 is CALGELPSSYPYTDKLIF. The CDR3 nucleotides read TGTGCTCTTGGGGAACTCCCGAGCTCCTACCCGTACACCGATAAACTCATCTTT.

This chain links TRDV2 with TRDJ1, with 7 bases lining up with TRDD3. V dropped 0 bases and J dropped 0; count of bases not matched to a gene: 9. The V gene's germline CDR1 is GEAIGNYY and CDR2 EKD. The CDR3 totals 17 residues. The CDR3 sequence is CACDTPIRGGYTDKLIF. DNA of the CDR3: TGTGCCTGTGACACCCCAATCAGGGGGGGATACACCGATAAACTCATCTTT.

This clone was found a few times. The J gene is TRDJ1, the V gene TRDV1; 10 bases agree with TRDD3. With V trimmed by 5 bases and J by 0 bases, 21 bases remained unmatched. Germline loops: CDR1 TSWWSYY, CDR2 QGS. CDR3 length equals 21 residues. The CDR3 DNA sequence: TGTGCTCTTGGGAAAGGGACTAGAGTGGGGGATACCGTGCTGTACACCGATAAACTCATCTTT. It specifies CALGKGTRVGDTVLYTDKLIF.

Only a few counts were recorded for this clone. The chain recombines TRDV1 with TRDJ1; no definite D call. The germline V and J ends were trimmed by 5 bases and 0 bases, with 16 bases remaining between them. The CDR3 is 16 residues long. Germline V gene data show CDR1 as TSWWSYY and CDR2 as QGS. This CDR3 reads CALGNARWDHTDKLIF. The CDR3, as DNA: TGTGCTCTTGGGAATGCGCGGTGGGACCACACCGATAAACTCATCTTT.

This clone was seen a handful of times. The genes are TRDV1 and TRDJ1; 13 bases fit TRDD3. CDR3 length: 23 amino acids. CDR1 TSWWSYY and CDR2 QGS come from the germline V gene. The J segment lost 0 bases and the V segment lost 0 bases, leaving 19 bases of the junction unmatched. This CDR3 reads CALGELGRGSYWGIRPYTDKLIF. In nucleotides, the CDR3 is TGTGCTCTTGGGGAACTCGGGCGGGGTTCGTACTGGGGGATACGCCCTTACACCGATAAACTCATCTTT.

The chain combines TRDV1 with TRDJ1, with 7 bases matching TRDD3. Because TCRdb records no J gene, it was assigned here through a match of the DNA to germline. V lost 5 bases to trimming and J lost 3 bases; unmatched junction nucleotides: 24. CDR3 size: 20 residues. Germline loops: CDR1 TSWWSYY, CDR2 QGS. In nucleotides, the CDR3 is TGTGCTCTTGGGATCCTTCGTACTGGGGAATGCGAAGCCCAGTCCGATAAACTCATCTTT. Its protein product is CALGILRTGECEAQSDKLIF.

This clone showed up just a few times. The genes are TRDV1 and TRDJ1; 7 nucleotides agree with TRDD3. The germline V gene encodes CDR1 TSWWSYY and CDR2 QGS. The trim removed 3 bases at V and 2 bases at J, leaving 12 bases unmatched. The CDR3 sequence is 17 residues long. The CDR3 DNA reads TGTGCTCTTGGGGACTTACTGGGGCCTTGGGGGACCGATAAACTCATCTTT. Translated: CALGDLLGPWGTDKLIF.

The sample holds a few counts of this clone. The rearrangement uses TRDV1 and TRDJ1, with TRDD3 matching over 8 bases. With 2 bases clipped from V and 5 bases from J, the junction kept 13 bases outside the gene matches. The CDR3 has 17 residues. Germline V gene sequence: CDR1 TSWWSYY, CDR2 QGS. In DNA form, the CDR3 reads TGTGCTCTTGGGGAAACGGGGGATAGAGGGGCCGATGATAAACTCATCTTT. This codes for CALGETGDRGADDKLIF.

This clone was observed a few times. The DNA is omitted, as the CDR3 cannot be located on it reliably, and the CDR3 follows TCRdb's listing. V and J are TRAV29/DV5 and TRDJ1; the table gives TRDD3 as D, unverified against the DNA. The CDR3 spans 24 amino acids, including both terminal residues. Germline CDR1 is NSMFDY and CDR2 is ISSIKDK. CDR3 protein: CSVLLCSKRSNPLPRGYGSDKLIF.

By share of the sample, this clone is medium-sized (0.01 to 0.1%). Other DNA variants within this sample encode the same CDR3. The chain combines TRDV2 with TRDJ1, with unresolved D. Germline V gene sequence: CDR1 GEAIGNYY, CDR2 EKD. Trimming left V 0 bases short and J 8 bases short, with 15 bases between. The CDR3 runs to 14 residues. CDR3 in DNA: TGTGCCTGTGACACCAACACGGACAAGACGAAACTCATCTTT. Its protein product is CACDTNTDKTKLIF.

The chain uses TRDV1 and TRDJ1; D is undetermined. Germline V gives CDR1 TSWWSYY, CDR2 QGS. V was trimmed by 5 bases and J by 7 bases, leaving 26 bases between them. The CDR3 loop spans 17 amino acids. This CDR3 is CALGKEARSVPESKLIF. CDR3 nucleotide sequence: TGTGCTCTTGGGAAAGAGGCCAGGTCGGTCCCGGAAAGTAAACTCATCTTT.